This section outlines one T cell receptor (beta chain) sequence together with its context. Its antigen has not been determined. The sample holds no much larger clone one base away, and base qualities are not on file. Other DNA sequences in this sample translate to the same CDR3. The CDR1 and CDR2 encoded by the germline V gene (reference sequence) are LNHNV and YYDKDF. V lost 0 bases and J lost 4 bases, and the count of bases not matched to a germline gene is 4. The CDR3 contains 16 residues, cysteine and phenylalanine counted. Only CDR3 DNA is held: 48 bases, read in frame from base 1. The sample belongs to a study of beta chain features in type 1 diabetes (dated 2018 in TCRdb). Background for the entire study: Patients and healthy donors did not differ in mean age, gender distribution, total cell number or subset yield. A total of roughly 100 million sorted cells were examined across all samples, and RNA yield correlated strongly with the number of cells per subset. The study compared the TCRB repertoires of sorted circulating CD4+ T cell subsets in recently diagnosed type 1 diabetes patients with those in matched healthy donors. Regulatory and stem cell-like memory subsets were isolated from only 8 patients and about 8 healthy donors, whereas naive and central memory subsets came from all 30 or so donors. General conclusions and limits of the study: HLA sub-analyses involved small numbers of individuals, so any influence of HLA type on TCRB rearrangement remained unresolved. Patients with type 1 diabetes made fewer insertions and deleted more nucleotides at VDJ recombination sites, implying thymic rearrangement abnormalities. In all four CD4+ subsets, TCRB CDR3 length was moderately but significantly shorter in type 1 diabetes patients. Sequencing cDNA rather than genomic DNA could over-represent highly expressing activated cells, although activation and CD3 levels did not differ between groups. Naive, central memory and regulatory TCRB repertoires appeared to be more similar among patients than among healthy donors. Shorter templates might have been favored by PCR, but patient and control samples were amplified and corrected together, so both groups would have been affected equally by any skew.

Each donor gave one peripheral blood draw, around 0.12 L on average, collected into heparinised tubes. A BD FACSAria II and a panel including CD45RO, CCR7, CD25, CD127, CD95 and CD27 were used to sort naive, central memory, regulatory and stem cell-like memory CD4+ T cells. Purity was above 95% for every sorted population. PBMCs were separated immediately by Lymphoprep density gradient centrifugation and were stained directly, without being cultured. So that batch effects would be minimized, each experiment stained and sorted samples in pairs, pairing one healthy donor with one patient. The entire isolated RNA was reverse transcribed using the High Capacity cDNA Reverse Transcription Kit, and thus expressed TCRB transcripts were sequenced. Deep immunoSEQ sequencing was applied to naive, central memory and regulatory T cell samples, giving an average of approximately 3.8 million total reads per sample. Sorted cells were lysed in RLT buffer, and RNA was extracted using DNase-treated RNeasy Micro or Mini kits according to cell number. To prevent cross-contamination, each cell subset was processed individually, whereas patient and healthy donor samples were processed jointly. TCRB sequences were amplified from cDNA with the immunoSEQ multiplex PCR, producing 87-bp fragments spanning the CDR3 region. Amplicons were sequenced on the Illumina HiSeq platform. The paper's data handling went like this. Synthetic template baselines were used to correct PCR bias computationally, reads within Hamming distance 2 were collapsed together, and singletons that could not be merged were discarded. Reads were aligned to IMGT to assign V, D and J genes, CDR3 length, and insertions or deletions at six rearrangement sites. Within each subset, clonotype counts were normalized to the number of sorted cells before true diversity and Gini coefficients were calculated with the tcR R package. The overlap coefficient, calculated on TCRB nucleotide sequences, was used to quantify repertoire sharing. TCRdb took this table from immuneACCESS and kept in-frame rearrangements with V and J called. Such tables lack part of the clones; where checked against another copy, unresolved V genes explain under half of the gap, and the rest is unexplained. From that table come the V and J calls and clone size; the DNA was used to work out D and trimming. The table for this sample lists under 250,000 clones; about 11% of them were counted only once. In total, the top ten clones hold 1% to 1.5% of the sample.

This chain joins TRBV15 to TRBJ2-5; 11 central nucleotides agree with TRBD2. Sequenced sample: central memory CD4+ T cells from blood. This clonotype was sampled from a man aged 18 to 30 in good health. In nucleotides, the sequence is TGTGCCACCAGCAGAGATGGGCTAGCGGGAGGAGAGACCCAGTACTTC. Protein translation: CATSRDGLAGGETQYF.